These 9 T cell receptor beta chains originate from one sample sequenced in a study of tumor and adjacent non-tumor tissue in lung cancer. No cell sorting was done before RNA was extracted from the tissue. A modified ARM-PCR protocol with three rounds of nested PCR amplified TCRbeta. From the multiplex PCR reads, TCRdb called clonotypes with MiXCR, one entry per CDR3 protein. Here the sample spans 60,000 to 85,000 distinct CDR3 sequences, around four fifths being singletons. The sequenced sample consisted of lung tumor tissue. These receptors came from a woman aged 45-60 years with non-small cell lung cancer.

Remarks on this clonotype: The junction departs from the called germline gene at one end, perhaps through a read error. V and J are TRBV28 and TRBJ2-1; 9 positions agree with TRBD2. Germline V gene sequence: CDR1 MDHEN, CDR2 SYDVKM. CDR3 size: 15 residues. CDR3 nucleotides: TGTGTCAGCAGTTGGACAGTAGCGGGAGACAATGAGCAGCTCTTC. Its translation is CVSSWTVAGDNEQLF.

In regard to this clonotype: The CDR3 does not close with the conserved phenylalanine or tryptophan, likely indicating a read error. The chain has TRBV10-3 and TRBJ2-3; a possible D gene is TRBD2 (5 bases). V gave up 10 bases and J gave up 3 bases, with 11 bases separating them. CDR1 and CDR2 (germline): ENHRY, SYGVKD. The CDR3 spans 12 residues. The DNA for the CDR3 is TGTGCCACCTCTCCGGGGACAGATACGCAGTATTAT. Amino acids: CATSPGTDTQYY.

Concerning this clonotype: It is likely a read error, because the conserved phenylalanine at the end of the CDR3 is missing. Written as DNA, the CDR3 is TGTGCCAGCAGTTATCCGGGACATGGGGGCGAGCAGTACCTC. Residues: CASSYPGHGGEQYL. The chain links TRBV6-5 to TRBJ2-7; a possible D gene is TRBD1 (6 bases). V lost 3 bases and J lost 6, with 15 bases in between. The CDR3 covers 14 residues. Germline lookup yields CDR1 MNHEY and CDR2 SVGAGI.

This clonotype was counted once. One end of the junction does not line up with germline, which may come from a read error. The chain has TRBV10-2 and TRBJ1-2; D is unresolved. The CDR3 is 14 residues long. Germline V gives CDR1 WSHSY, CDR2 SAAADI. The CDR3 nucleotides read TGCACCAGCAGCGGTAGACGGGGAAGCTATGGCTACACCTTC. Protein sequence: CTSSGRRGSYGYTF.

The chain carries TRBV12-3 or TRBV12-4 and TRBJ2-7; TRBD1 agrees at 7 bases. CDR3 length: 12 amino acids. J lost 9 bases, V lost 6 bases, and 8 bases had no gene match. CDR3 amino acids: CASSTGTARQYF. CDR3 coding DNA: TGTGCCAGCAGCACGGGGACAGCCCGGCAGTACTTC.

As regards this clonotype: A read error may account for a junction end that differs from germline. CDR3 DNA sequence: TGTGCCAATAGCCCCTCCCGTAATCAGCCCCAGCACTTT. This codes for CANSPSRNQPQHF. The rearrangement links TRBV11-2 to TRBJ1-5; D is undetermined. The CDR3 has 13 amino acids. Per the germline V gene, CDR1 is SGHAT and CDR2 is FQNNGV.

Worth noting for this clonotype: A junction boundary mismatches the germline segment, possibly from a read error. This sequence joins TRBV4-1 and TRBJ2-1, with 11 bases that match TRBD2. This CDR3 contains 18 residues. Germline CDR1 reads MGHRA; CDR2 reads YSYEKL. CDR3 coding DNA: TGCGCCAGCAGCCCCGGACTAGCGGGCTTCAGTTCCTACAATGAGCGGTTCTTC. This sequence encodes CASSPGLAGFSSYNERFF.

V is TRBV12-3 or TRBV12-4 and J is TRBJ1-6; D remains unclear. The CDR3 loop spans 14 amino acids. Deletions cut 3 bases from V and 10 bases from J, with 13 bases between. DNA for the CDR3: TGTGCCAGCAGTTTTGACCGGAGGTCATCACCCCTCCACTTT. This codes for CASSFDRRSSPLHF.

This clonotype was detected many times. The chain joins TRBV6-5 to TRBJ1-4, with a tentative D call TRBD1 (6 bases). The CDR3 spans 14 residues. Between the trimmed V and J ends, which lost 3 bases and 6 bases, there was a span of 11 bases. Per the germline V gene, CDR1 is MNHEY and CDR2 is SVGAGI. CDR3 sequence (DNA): TGTGCCAGCAGTTATAGGGGGGTTGATGAAAAACTGTTTTTT. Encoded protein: CASSYRGVDEKLFF.